The rows below give T cell receptor beta chains drawn from one sample of a study of technical replicates of blood from a handful of donors. Here immunoSEQ multiplex PCR was the method, and the copy in TCRdb shows in-frame clones only, minus some. The table lists approximately 78,000 clones, nearly 97% of them singletons. Sequencing was carried out using T cells isolated from PBMCs. The origin of the receptors is a human donor in good health. CDR3s include the opening cysteine and the closing phenylalanine or tryptophan. Each record gives: D gene, J gene, clone size, V gene, CDR3 DNA, CDR3 protein. A D gene is named only where the DNA matches it firmly. Part of the rows lack a size; the others show once, few, many or a class for expanded clones.

. | TRBJ2-2 | . | TRBV4-1 | TGCGCCAGCAGCCAACGGACTGTGAACACCGGGGAGCTGTTTTTT | CASSQRTVNTGELFF
. | TRBJ2-1 | . | TRBV30 | TGTGCCTGGAGTGTGGGAGGGGGGGGAAATGAGCAGTTCTTC | CAWSVGGGGNEQFF
TRBD1 | TRBJ2-7 | . | TRBV5-4 | TGTGCCAGCAGCCCGGGACAGGGGGGGTACGAGCAGTACTTC | CASSPGQGGYEQYF
. | TRBJ1-5 | . | TRBV6-1 | TGTGCCAGCAGTGAAGCGCGCAGGGGTAAACAGCCCCAGCATTTT | CASSEARRGKQPQHF
. | TRBJ1-1 | . | TRBV7-9 | TGTGCCAGCAGCTTATTCGGCGGCATCCGCACTGAAGCTTTCTTT | CASSLFGGIRTEAFF
. | TRBJ2-7 | . | TRBV10-3 | TGTGCCATCAGTGAGTCGGAACAGCTGTGGGAGCAGTACTTC | CAISESEQLWEQYF
. | TRBJ1-1 | . | TRBV25-1 | TGTGCCAGCAGTGATCGGACATCGTTTAACACTGAAGCTTTCTTT | CASSDRTSFNTEAFF
. | TRBJ1-6 | . | TRBV2 | TGTGCCAGCATCCCCGACACTTTTAATTCACCCCTCCACTTT | CASIPDTFNSPLHF
TRBD1 | TRBJ1-2 | . | TRBV4-2 | TGTGCCAGCAGCCAAGAGGACAGGGGTGAGAGCTACACCTTC | CASSQEDRGESYTF
. | TRBJ2-1 | once | TRBV6-1 | TGTGCCAGCAGTGTTCTAGGACAGAACTTCAATGAGCAGTTCTTC | CASSVLGQNFNEQFF
TRBD1 | TRBJ1-1 | . | TRBV19 | TGTGCCACGAACCCGGGACAGGGAGAAGCTTTCTTT | CATNPGQGEAFF
. | TRBJ2-1 | . | TRBV28 | TGTGCCAGCAGCCGCCCCCCTACGAATGAGCAGTTCTTC | CASSRPPTNEQFF
TRBD1 | TRBJ1-1 | once | TRBV30 | TGTGCCGCCGGACAGGGGGCCATGAACACTGAAGCTTTCTTT | CAAGQGAMNTEAFF
. | TRBJ2-3 | . | TRBV5-1 | TGCGCCAGCAGCTTGGTAGCCATCACAGATACGCAGTATTTT | CASSLVAITDTQYF
TRBD1 | TRBJ1-1 | . | TRBV20-1 | TGCAGTGCTCCGGGACAGGGAGAAGCTTTCTTT | CSAPGQGEAFF